This T cell receptor beta chain was profiled in a study of CXCR3-negative and CXCR3-positive naive CD8 T cells. In the study overall: Across all libraries, TRB reads numbered 120 million to 150 million, with about 1.5 +/- 0.3 million in each library.

UMI-tagged TRB cDNA libraries were built via 5' RACE. TCRdb reprocessed the 5' RACE reads and reports one entry per CDR3 protein, with no DNA. Recorded here are tens of thousands of distinct CDR3 sequences; the top ten clones represent about 1.4%. Regarding this clonotype: No antigen is known for it.

Whole-study findings and limits: Because surface CD5 did not distinguish the naive subsets, TCR strength was inferred from TRB CDR3 properties. Memory cells showed distinct TRBV-TRBJ patterns, while the two naive subsets matched. Cryopreserved cells partially lost CXCR3 expression, and fresh PBMCs were used in most assays.

CDR3 length equals 13 residues. Germline V CDR1 and CDR2: SGHVS, FQNEAQ. Sequenced sample: naive CXCR3- CD8+ T cells from blood. Subset indicated: CD45RO-CCR7+CD27+CD95- naive CD8+ T cells lacking CXCR3 (TNR3-). V is TRBV7-8 and J is TRBJ2-7; the TCRdb D gene call, TRBD1, has no DNA to confirm it. This TCR came from a human donor in good health. Some clones in this sample may be carry-over from other donors' samples. The CDR3 loop reads CASSLVPGDEQYF.